This T cell receptor beta chain was found in a study of Ad26.COV2.S vaccination and SARS-CoV-2 variants. General study points: Following vaccination, spike-specific CD8+ and CD4+ T cell responses reportedly exhibited substantial breadth.

Treatment denoted: some 19 received Ad26.COV2.S at low or high dose, single or two shots; about five received placebo; per-sample allocation not given. Collection of samples fell on day 63 after the first vaccine or placebo injection. For this clone: Antigen specificity is unknown.

This CDR3 comprises 14 residues. Trimming removed 6 bases from V and 4 bases from J; junction bases left unmatched: 6. Per the germline V gene, CDR1 is KGHSH and CDR2 is LQKENI. Measured with immunoSEQ multiplex PCR; TCRdb has only the in-frame clones, and not every one. This sample carries about 460,000 clones, 80% to 90% of them seen once, and the ten largest clones take 1.7%. The clonotype originates from a person between 18 and 65 years old who received the Ad26.COV2.S COVID-19 vaccine or a placebo. This chain uses TRBV18 with TRBJ2-3, with 8 bases that match TRBD1. The specimen comprised peripheral blood, sampled in a trial of Ad26.COV2.S vaccine versus placebo. CDR3 DNA: TGTGCCAGCTCCGAGACAGGGGCCCCAGATACGCAGTATTTT. The encoded protein is CASSETGAPDTQYF.